Listed below are T cell receptor beta chains from one sample, sequenced in a study of CD4+ T cells in melanoma. Sequencing was performed with immunoSEQ multiplex PCR; in TCRdb, only in-frame clones are kept and a portion is missing. The table has more than 8,000 clones, 50% to 75% seen once; the top ten hold less than 15%. Sequenced sample: cells from a culture (not recorded whether cultured in vitro). The receptors originated from a human donor with melanoma. Each CDR3 is given with its conserved first and last residue. The order of the fields is CDR3 length, V gene, J gene, clone size, D gene, CDR3 protein, CDR3 DNA. D genes are given only for firm matches. Size is stated for part of the rows, as once, few or many counts, or as a class when the clone is expanded.

14	TRBV6-5	TRBJ1-1	.	TRBD1	CAIARIQGNLEAFF	TGTGCCATCGCCCGGATACAGGGGAACCTTGAAGCTTTCTTT
14	TRBV7-9	TRBJ2-1	.	.	CASSSSDTINEQFF	TGTGCCAGCAGCTCCTCGGACACCATCAATGAGCAGTTCTTC
14	TRBV7-9	TRBJ1-2	.	TRBD1	CASSSRTGGYGYTF	TGTGCCAGCAGCTCACGGACAGGGGGCTATGGCTACACCTTC
15	TRBV29-1	TRBJ1-4	.	.	CSVSADSGANEKLFF	TGCAGCGTCTCTGCCGACAGCGGGGCTAATGAAAAACTGTTTTTT
15	TRBV5-8	TRBJ1-2	.	.	CASSPHRTANYGYTF	TGTGCCAGCAGCCCCCACAGAACAGCTAACTATGGCTACACCTTC
15	TRBV2	TRBJ1-2	few	TRBD1	CASSTGGVGNYGYTF	TGTGCCAGCAGTACAGGGGGCGTCGGTAACTATGGCTACACCTTC
12	TRBV6-5	TRBJ2-7	once	.	CASPDSSYEQYF	TGTGCCAGCCCTGACAGTTCCTACGAGCAGTACTTC
15	TRBV19	TRBJ2-7	few	.	CASSDFRDRTYEQYF	TGTGCCAGTAGCGACTTCCGGGACCGTACCTACGAGCAGTACTTC
16	TRBV5-1	TRBJ1-3	once	.	CASRGAPFGEGNTIYF	TGCGCCAGCAGGGGAGCTCCATTTGGCGAAGGAAACACCATATATTTT
16	TRBV5-1	TRBJ2-1	.	.	CASSLGGGDALNEQFF	TGCGCCAGCAGCTTGGGGGGCGGGGACGCTCTCAATGAGCAGTTCTTC
12	TRBV7-2	TRBJ1-1	few	.	CASSLRVGEAFF	TGTGCCAGCAGCTTGAGGGTTGGTGAAGCTTTCTTT
15	TRBV6-5	TRBJ1-2	.	TRBD1	CASSDSGTGDGGYTF	TGTGCCAGCAGTGACTCCGGGACAGGGGACGGGGGCTACACCTTC
17	TRBV7-8	TRBJ2-5	.	.	CASSLATGGRSSETQYF	TGTGCCAGCAGCTTAGCCACGGGGGGCCGATCGAGTGAGACCCAGTACTTC
15	TRBV14	TRBJ2-7	.	TRBD1	CASSDSRDRGREQYF	TGTGCCAGCAGCGACTCGCGGGACAGGGGGCGGGAGCAGTACTTC
15	TRBV11-2	TRBJ2-2	.	.	CASSEGTYYTGELFF	TGTGCCAGCAGCGAAGGGACTTATTACACCGGGGAGCTGTTTTTT
13	TRBV6-1	TRBJ1-6	few	TRBD1	CAGQDRIDSPLHF	TGTGCCGGACAGGACAGGATCGATTCACCCCTCCACTTT
13	TRBV5-1	TRBJ2-1	.	.	CASSLHRDNEQFF	TGCGCCAGCAGCTTGCATAGGGACAATGAGCAGTTCTTC
13	TRBV9	TRBJ1-6	.	.	CASSLTIQGPLHF	TGTGCCAGCAGCTTGACAATTCAGGGACCCCTCCACTTT
16	TRBV27	TRBJ2-2	.	TRBD1	CASSWGQGARTGELFF	TGTGCCAGCAGTTGGGGACAGGGGGCACGCACCGGGGAGCTGTTTTTT